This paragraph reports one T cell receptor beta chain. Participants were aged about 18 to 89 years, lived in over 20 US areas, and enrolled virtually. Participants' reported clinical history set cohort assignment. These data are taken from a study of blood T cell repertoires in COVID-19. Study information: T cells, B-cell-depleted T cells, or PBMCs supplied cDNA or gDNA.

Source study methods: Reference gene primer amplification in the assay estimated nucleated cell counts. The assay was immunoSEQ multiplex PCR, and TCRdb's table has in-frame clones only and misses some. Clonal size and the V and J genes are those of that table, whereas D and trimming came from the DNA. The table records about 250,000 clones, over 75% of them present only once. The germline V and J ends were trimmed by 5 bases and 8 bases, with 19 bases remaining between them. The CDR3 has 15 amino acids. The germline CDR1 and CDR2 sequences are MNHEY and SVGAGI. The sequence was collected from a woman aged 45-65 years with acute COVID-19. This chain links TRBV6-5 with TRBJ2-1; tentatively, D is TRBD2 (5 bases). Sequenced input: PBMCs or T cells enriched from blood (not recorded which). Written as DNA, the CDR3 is TGTGCCAGCAGTCTCCGGGGTATTCGCTCGGATGAGCAGTTCTTC. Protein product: CASSLRGIRSDEQFF.